This TCR beta chain appears in the sequencing data of a study of PD-1 blockade in classical Hodgkin lymphoma (dated by TCRdb to about 2020). A note on the overall study: Nivolumab dosing was 3 mg/kg intravenously every 2 weeks, continuing until either disease progression or unacceptable toxicity. The study used TCR beta sequencing and CyTOF to define a peripheral blood immune signature of response to PD-1 blockade in classical Hodgkin lymphoma.

V is cut back by 2 bases and J by 2 bases, with 5 bases in the junction unmatched. The CDR3 goes from the cysteine to the phenylalanine over 15 residues. Here the CDR3 DNA is all that survives: 45 bases in frame from base 1. Per the germline V gene (reference sequence), MNHNY is the CDR1 and SVGAGI is the CDR2. In light of the paper, this sample's time point label describes: cycle 1 day 1 (C1D1), immediately before nivolumab initiation. Every trial patient had relapsed following autologous stem cell transplantation, and prior brentuximab vedotin exposure was what differed among cohorts A, B and C. A total of about 51 patients with relapsed/refractory classical Hodgkin lymphoma made up the trial cohort, and each patient's best overall response was complete response, partial response or progressive disease. In the multi-cohort phase II CheckMate 205 trial, trial patients received single-agent nivolumab. An independent review committee assessed best overall response using the 2007 International Working Group response criteria. Trial PBMCs were obtained immediately prior to nivolumab initiation (C1D1) and on therapy at cycle 2 day 1 and cycle 4 day 1. Peripheral blood was collected in 8 mL Vacutainer Cell Preparation Tubes, from which PBMCs were isolated by centrifugation and then cryopreserved.

General conclusions and limits of the study: Baseline TCR diversity was reported to be lower in newly diagnosed patients than in healthy donors, and even lower in relapsed/refractory patients. The study covered only a single clinical trial cohort, and the causes of the repertoire differences, possibly disease activity or prior therapy, were still not defined. By C4D1, a significant rise was seen in CD4+ TCR diversity but not in CD8+ TCR diversity (p=0.0027 vs p=0.16), and the rise was most apparent among complete responders (p=0.02). Trial patients achieving complete response had baseline diversity similar to newly diagnosed patients, whereas partial responders and progressors had significantly lower diversity. Patients starting nivolumab less than 1 year after ASCT had lower diversity and were excluded from later analyses to avoid confounding by immune reconstitution.

Genomic DNA was extracted with the Qiagen DNeasy kit from unsorted PBMCs and from negatively selected CD4+ and CD8+ fractions. TCR beta CDR3 regions were amplified by immunoSEQ multiplex PCR using primers annealing to V and J segments. A synthetic immune receptor repertoire was used to minimize amplification bias, and remaining bias was computationally removed after sequencing. The study's own analysis went as follows. Repertoire diversity was quantified as the Shannon entropy index using custom Python scripts. Unsorted, CD4+ and CD8+ repertoires were examined separately, except in combined analyses, for which CD4+ and CD8+ sequences were merged in silico. Clonal expansion was defined as at least a 2-fold frequency increase after treatment relative to C1D1, with a pseudocount of 0.5 for undetected baseline clones. Singleton clones were defined as clones with 0 or 1 copy at C1D1, and non-singleton clones were defined as clones with 2 or more copies. Clones expanded in unsorted samples were annotated as CD4+, CD8+ or unknown by matching protein sequences in sorted samples from the same patient. Wilcoxon tests were applied to paired samples to test diversity changes from C1D1 to C4D1. Drawn from immuneACCESS, this table holds only the in-frame rearrangements with V and J called that TCRdb kept. Clones are partly lost; checked studies trace under half to an unresolved V gene and leave the rest unexplained. Clone size and the V and J calls come from that table; the DNA yielded D and trimming. The sample has more than 20,000 clones on record, around 84% of them singletons. Around 2.7% of the sample is held by the ten biggest clonotypes.

For this clone: Its antigen specificity is not known. Nothing much larger sits one base from this clone, and base qualities are not available.

This receptor was identified in a human donor with classical Hodgkin lymphoma. The sample here was peripheral blood mononuclear cells (PBMCs), taken at baseline. The chain is made from TRBV6-6 and TRBJ2-7; 8 central bases correspond to TRBD2. At the DNA level, the sequence is TGTGCCAGCAGTTACCAGCGGGGGTCAACCTACGAGCAGTACTTC. Translated, it gives CASSYQRGSTYEQYF.